This passage covers 28 T cell receptor beta chains from one sample sequenced in a study of blood T cell repertoires in COVID-19. The protocol was immunoSEQ multiplex PCR, while the TCRdb copy is restricted to in-frame clones and leaves out a portion. This repertoire shows approximately 150,000 clones, about 81% found once; its top ten account for 11%. The sequencing sample was made of peripheral blood. These receptors were taken from a man in his sixties with active or convalescent COVID-19.

V and J are TRBV10-1 and TRBJ2-1; 7 nucleotides agree with TRBD2. Germline lookup yields CDR1 WNHNN and CDR2 SYGVQD (reference sequence). V lost 3 bases, J lost 8 bases, and 13 bases stayed unmatched. The CDR3 sequence is 16 residues long. The CDR3 DNA reads TGCGCCAGCAGTGAAGCCCGCCGGGGGGAACTCGATGAGCAGTTCTTC. Encoded protein: CASSEARRGELDEQFF.

This clone appeared a few times. This rearrangement joins TRBV6-6 to TRBJ2-7, with 7 positions matching TRBD2. There are 15 residues in the CDR3. Germline lookup yields CDR1 MNHNY and CDR2 SVGAGI (reference sequence). V was pared by 0 bases and J by 1 base, with 3 bases of the junction left unmatched. The CDR3 DNA sequence: TGTGCCAGCAGTTACTCTAGCGGGCCTTCCTACGAGCAGTACTTC. This gives the protein CASSYSSGPSYEQYF.

The J gene is TRBJ2-1, the V gene TRBV2, with 8 nucleotides matching TRBD1. The CDR3 is made up of 14 amino acids. The junction had 0 bases not matched to a gene; V was cut back by 4 bases and J by 1 base. The germline CDR1 and CDR2 sequences are SNHLY and FYNNEI. CDR3 DNA sequence: TGTGCCAGCAGTGGGACAGGGTCCTACAATGAGCAGTTCTTC. It specifies CASSGTGSYNEQFF. The full variable domain, in which reference TRBV2 and TRBJ2-1 provide the parts outside the CDR3, is EPEVTQTPSHQVTQMGQEVILRCVPISNHLYFYWYRQILGQKVEFLVSFYNNEISEKSEIFDDQFSVERPDGSNFTLKIRSTKLEDSAMYFCASSGTGSYNEQFFGPGTRLTVL.

This chain connects TRBV6-5 to TRBJ1-2, with D perhaps TRBD1 (5 bases). Per the germline V gene, CDR1 is MNHEY and CDR2 is SVGAGI. There are 14 residues in the CDR3. V shed 4 bases and J shed 6 bases, with 15 bases lying between them. The DNA for the CDR3 is TGTGCCAGCAGTTCCGTCCAGGGTGATCATGGCTACACCTTC. Translating it yields CASSSVQGDHGYTF.

The J gene is TRBJ2-3, the V gene TRBV6-1; D may be TRBD2 (6 bases). The V gene lost 2 bases and the J gene lost 2 bases, with 14 bases spanning the gap. CDR1 and CDR2 (germline): MNHNS, SASEGT. The CDR3 consists of 16 residues. CDR3 coding DNA: TGTGCCAGCAGTGAATACGGCGGGGCCAACACAGATACGCAGTATTTT. It encodes CASSEYGGANTDTQYF.

The V gene is TRBV29-1, the J gene TRBJ2-7; 11 positions agree with TRBD1. CDR1 and CDR2 (germline): SQVTM, ANQGSEA. Trimming cost V 4 bases and J 6 bases; bases outside gene matches: 8. The CDR3 is made up of 14 amino acids. The CDR3 nucleotides are TGCAGCGTTGCTACCGGGACAGGGGGAGCCGAGCAGTACTTC. This codes for CSVATGTGGAEQYF.

Only a few counts were recorded for this clone. The chain carries TRBV5-4 and TRBJ1-4; tentatively, D is TRBD1 (5 bases). Germline lookup yields CDR1 SGHNT and CDR2 YYREEE (reference sequence). The V gene lost 5 bases and the J gene lost 2 bases, with 10 bases spanning the gap. There are 14 residues in the CDR3. The CDR3 is CASSWTPTNEKLFF. CDR3 bases: TGTGCCAGCAGTTGGACACCCACTAATGAAAAACTGTTTTTT.

V gene TRBV7-9 combines with J gene TRBJ2-1; the match to TRBD2 covers 9 bases. After removal of 5 bases from V and 2 bases from J, the junction contained 4 bases not matched to a gene. CDR3 length: 15 residues. Germline V gives CDR1 SEHNR, CDR2 FQNEAQ (reference sequence). CDR3 amino acids: CASSMTSGTYNEQFF. DNA for the CDR3: TGTGCCAGCAGCATGACTAGCGGAACCTACAATGAGCAGTTCTTC. Complete variable domain (other parts from reference TRBV7-9 and TRBJ2-1): DTGVSQNPRHKITKRGQNVTFRCDPISEHNRLYWYRQTLGQGPEFLTYFQNEAQLEKSRLLSDRFSAERPKGSFSTLEIQRTEQGDSAMYLCASSMTSGTYNEQFFGPGTRLTVL.

The chain has TRBV10-3 and TRBJ2-7, with D perhaps TRBD1 (6 bases). Germline V CDR1 and CDR2: ENHRY, SYGVKD. V was clipped by 6 bases and J by 4 bases, with 13 bases between them. The CDR3 is 13 amino acids. The CDR3 loop is CAIRGDKKYEQYF. The DNA of the CDR3 is TGTGCCATCAGGGGGGACAAGAAATACGAGCAGTACTTC.

About this clone: Its ends do not fully match the called genes, so a read error is possible. This chain connects TRBV6-2 or TRBV6-3 to TRBJ1-2; D unresolved. CDR1 is MNHEY and CDR2 is SVGEGT in the germline V gene. The CDR3 extends over 12 amino acids. CDR3 in amino acids: CACSNSPYGYTF. As DNA, the CDR3 is TGTGCCTGCAGTAACAGTCCCTATGGCTACACCTTC.

The V and J genes are TRBV19 and TRBJ2-6, with TRBD2 identical over 13 bases. This CDR3 is 19 amino acids long. Germline V CDR1 and CDR2: LNHDA, SQIVND (reference sequence). V lost 0 bases to trimming and J lost 0 bases; unmatched junction nucleotides: 2. This CDR3 is CASSIDGLAGVSGANVLTF. The CDR3 DNA follows: TGTGCCAGTAGTATAGACGGACTAGCGGGGGTCTCTGGGGCCAACGTCCTGACTTTC.

The chain employs TRBV11-2 and TRBJ1-4, with 10 bases fitting TRBD1. V gave up 5 bases and J gave up 3 bases; unmatched junction bases: 6. This CDR3 has 16 amino acids. Germline loops: CDR1 SGHAT, CDR2 FQNNGV. CDR3 protein: CASSARDRGPNEKLFF. The CDR3 region has the DNA TGTGCCAGCAGCGCCCGGGACAGGGGCCCTAATGAAAAACTGTTTTTT.

CDR3 residues: CASSQLAGAQETQYF. In DNA, the CDR3 is TGTGCCAGCAGCCAACTAGCGGGGGCGCAAGAGACCCAGTACTTC. This chain uses TRBV13 with TRBJ2-5; TRBD2 agrees at 11 bases. Trimming cost V 5 bases and J 2 bases; bases outside gene matches: 4. The germline CDR1 and CDR2 sequences are PRHDT and FYEKMQ (reference sequence). This CDR3 has 15 residues. Supplemented by reference TRBV13 and TRBJ2-5, the full variable domain reads AAGVIQSPRHLIKEKRETATLKCYPIPRHDTVYWYQQGPGQDPQFLISFYEKMQSDKGSIPDRFSAQQFSDYHSELNMSSLELGDSALYFCASSQLAGAQETQYFGPGTRLLVL.

This rearrangement joins TRBV6-5 to TRBJ2-3, with D uncertain. The CDR3 has 14 residues. Trimming pared 10 bases from V and 0 bases from J, leaving 14 bases between. Germline V gene sequence: CDR1 MNHEY, CDR2 SVGAGI. CDR3 region: CATRDWPSTDTQYF. CDR3 DNA: TGTGCCACCAGAGACTGGCCTAGCACAGATACGCAGTATTTT.

The rearrangement uses TRBV4-1 and TRBJ2-7; D might be TRBD1 (5 bases). Germline-derived CDR1 and CDR2 are MGHRA and YSYEKL. The CDR3 loop spans 17 amino acids. Trimming left V 4 bases short and J 0 bases short, with 19 bases between. Written as DNA, the CDR3 is TGCGCCAGCAGCCCGAACTACCCAGGGCCAGGCTCCTACGAGCAGTACTTC. Its translation is CASSPNYPGPGSYEQYF.

J is TRBJ2-5 and V is TRBV12-5; TRBD1 is a possible D gene (7 bases). Germline V gene lookup returns CDR1 LGHNT and CDR2 FRNRAP. V lost 5 bases to trimming and J lost 3 bases, with 10 bases between them. CDR3 length: 13 residues. CDR3 nucleotide sequence: TGTGCTAGTGGTCGGGGGACAGAAGAGACCCAGTACTTC. The encoded protein is CASGRGTEETQYF.

This sequence joins TRBV6-5 and TRBJ2-4; D unclear. The CDR3 runs 13 residues. Trimming shortened V by 8 bases and J by 0 bases, and 8 bases separated the two germline ends. Germline CDR1 MNHEY, CDR2 SVGAGI. DNA of the CDR3: TGTGCCAGCCACGACTTAGCCAAAAACATTCAGTACTTC. Its translation: CASHDLAKNIQYF.

The chain has TRBV5-1 and TRBJ1-1, with 7 bases that match TRBD1. V lost 4 bases, J lost 7 bases, and 7 bases stayed unmatched. The germline V gene encodes CDR1 SGHRS and CDR2 YFSETQ. The length of the CDR3 is 13 residues. This CDR3 is CASSLTDRVEAFF. Written as DNA, the CDR3 is TGCGCCAGCAGCCTGACCGACAGGGTTGAAGCTTTCTTT.

This chain connects TRBV11-3 to TRBJ2-7; no reliable D call. Germline V gene data show CDR1 as SGHNT and CDR2 as YENEEA. Trimming removed 1 base at V and 1 base at J, with 11 bases between. This CDR3 region has 15 residues. In DNA, the CDR3 is TGTGCCAGCAGCTTAGGCGGTCATCCGTCCTACGAGCAGTACTTC. It specifies CASSLGGHPSYEQYF.

The count of this clone is one. The chain recombines TRBV2 with TRBJ1-1; the match to TRBD1 covers 10 bases. The CDR3 runs to 13 residues. CDR1 SNHLY and CDR2 FYNNEI come from the germline V gene. V was clipped by 8 bases and J by 3 bases; unmatched bases: 3. The DNA for the CDR3 is TGTGCCAGCGGGACAGGGGTTTACACTGAAGCTTTCTTT. Its protein is CASGTGVYTEAFF.

This clone was detected once. This may stem from a read error, because a much larger clone lies one nucleotide away. V usage is TRBV3-1 (or the pseudogene TRBV3-2) and J usage is TRBJ2-7; 8 positions agree with TRBD1. V was pared by 6 bases and J by 5 bases, with 3 bases of the junction left unmatched. The germline V gene encodes CDR1 LGHDT and CDR2 YNNKEL (reference sequence). CDR3 length: 12 amino acids. The CDR3 sequence is CASSSTGDEQYF. CDR3 bases: TGTGCCAGCAGTTCGACAGGGGACGAGCAGTACTTC.

This clone appeared a few times. CDR3 sequence reads: CASSRDRGEKLFF. CDR3 in DNA: TGTGCCAGCAGCCGCGACAGGGGTGAAAAACTGTTTTTT. The rearrangement joins TRBV5-6 to TRBJ1-4, with TRBD1 matching over 8 bases. The CDR3 is 13 residues long. The V gene's germline CDR1 is SGHDT and CDR2 YYEEEE. Trimming at V came to 4 bases and at J to 7 bases, leaving 3 bases not matched to a gene.

J is TRBJ2-1 and V is TRBV28; 7 nucleotides agree with TRBD1. Germline V gene data show CDR1 as MDHEN and CDR2 as SYDVKM. The CDR3 loop spans 13 amino acids. Trimming took 6 bases from V and 8 from J; bases not matched to a gene: 7. As DNA, the CDR3 is TGTGCCAGCAGAAGACAAGGGGGCGATGAGCAGTTCTTC. It specifies CASRRQGGDEQFF.

A single count supports this clone. The chain links TRBV5-6 to TRBJ1-4, with TRBD1 matching over 7 bases. V was clipped by 4 bases and J by 8 bases; unmatched bases: 11. From germline, CDR1 is SGHDT and CDR2 YYEEEE. The CDR3 is 15 residues long. CDR3 sequence reads: CASSIRQGQKEKLFF. CDR3 sequence (DNA): TGTGCCAGCAGCATCCGACAGGGTCAGAAAGAAAAACTGTTTTTT.

The rearrangement links TRBV7-9 to TRBJ1-2; D might be TRBD1 (6 bases). This CDR3 is 13 amino acids long. The V and J ends lost 1 base and 3 bases respectively, with 6 bases between them. Per the germline V gene, CDR1 is SEHNR and CDR2 is FQNEAQ (reference sequence). The chain's CDR3 is CASSLGTDYGYTF. CDR3 nucleotides: TGTGCCAGCAGCTTAGGGACAGACTATGGCTACACCTTC.

The chain recombines TRBV6-4 with TRBJ1-1, with 8 nucleotides matching TRBD1. The CDR3 runs to 13 residues. The germline V gene encodes CDR1 MRHNA and CDR2 SNTAGT. V was pared by 3 bases and J by 5 bases, with 2 bases of the junction left unmatched. The CDR3 region has the DNA TGTGCCAGCAGTGAACAGGGGGGGACTGAAGCTTTCTTT. Translated, it gives CASSEQGGTEAFF.

This clone came up a few times. This sequence joins TRBV27 and TRBJ1-6, with a weak D call TRBD1 (6 bases). The length of the CDR3 is 15 residues. Trimming stripped 3 bases from V and 7 bases from J, with 13 bases between. Looked up from germline, CDR1 is MNHEY and CDR2 is SMNVEV (reference sequence). This CDR3 is CASSFTGPGNSPLHF. In DNA, the CDR3 is TGTGCCAGCAGTTTCACAGGGCCGGGGAATTCACCCCTCCACTTT.

The chain is built from TRBV6-1 and TRBJ1-5; no definite D call. CDR1 MNHNS and CDR2 SASEGT come from the germline V gene. Trimming removed 0 bases at V and 4 bases at J, with 7 bases between. The CDR3 is 14 amino acids. CDR3 region: CASSEAYGNQPQHF. The CDR3 coding sequence is TGTGCCAGCAGTGAAGCTTACGGGAATCAGCCCCAGCATTTT.